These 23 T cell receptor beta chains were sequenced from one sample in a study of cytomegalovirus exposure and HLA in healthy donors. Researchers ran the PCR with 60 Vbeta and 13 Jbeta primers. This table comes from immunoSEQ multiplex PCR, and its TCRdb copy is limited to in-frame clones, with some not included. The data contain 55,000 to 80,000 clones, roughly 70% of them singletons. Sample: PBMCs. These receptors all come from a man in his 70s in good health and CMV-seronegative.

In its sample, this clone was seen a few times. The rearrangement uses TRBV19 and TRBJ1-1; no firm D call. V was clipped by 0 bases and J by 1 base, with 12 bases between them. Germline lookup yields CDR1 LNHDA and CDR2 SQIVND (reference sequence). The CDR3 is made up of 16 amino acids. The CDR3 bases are TGTGCCAGTAGTATAGATGCGGGGTCTGGGAACACTGAAGCTTTCTTT. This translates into CASSIDAGSGNTEAFF.

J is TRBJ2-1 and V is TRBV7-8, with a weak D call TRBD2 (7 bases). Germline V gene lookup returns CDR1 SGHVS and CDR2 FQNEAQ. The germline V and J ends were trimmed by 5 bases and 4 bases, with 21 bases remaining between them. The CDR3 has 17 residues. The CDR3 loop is CASSPRTAGLSYNEQFF. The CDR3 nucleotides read TGTGCCAGCAGCCCTCGGACAGCGGGACTTTCTTACAATGAGCAGTTCTTC.

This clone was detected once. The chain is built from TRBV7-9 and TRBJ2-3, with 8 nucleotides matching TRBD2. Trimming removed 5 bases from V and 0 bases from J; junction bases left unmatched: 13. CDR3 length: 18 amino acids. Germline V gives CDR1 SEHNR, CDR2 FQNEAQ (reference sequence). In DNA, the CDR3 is TGTGCCAGCAGCCCTTTGGGCCATAGCGGGACAAGCACAGATACGCAGTATTTT. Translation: CASSPLGHSGTSTDTQYF.

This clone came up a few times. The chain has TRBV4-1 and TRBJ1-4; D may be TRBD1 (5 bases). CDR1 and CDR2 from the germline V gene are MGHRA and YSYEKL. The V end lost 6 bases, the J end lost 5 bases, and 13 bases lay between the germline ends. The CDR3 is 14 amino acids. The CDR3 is CASSRTGLNEKLFF. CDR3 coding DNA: TGCGCCAGCAGTCGCACAGGTCTCAATGAAAAACTGTTTTTT.

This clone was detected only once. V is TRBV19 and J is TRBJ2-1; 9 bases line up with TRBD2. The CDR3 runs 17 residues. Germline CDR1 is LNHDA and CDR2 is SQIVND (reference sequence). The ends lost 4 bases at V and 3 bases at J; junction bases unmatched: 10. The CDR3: CASSTPGSGRRYNEQFF. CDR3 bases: TGTGCCAGTAGTACCCCGGGTAGCGGGAGACGCTACAATGAGCAGTTCTTC.

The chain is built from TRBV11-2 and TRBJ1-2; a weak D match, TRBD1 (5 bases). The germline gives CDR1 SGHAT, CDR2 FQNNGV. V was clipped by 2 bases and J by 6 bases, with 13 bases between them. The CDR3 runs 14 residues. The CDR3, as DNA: TGTGCCAGCAGCTTACTCCAGGGTGGTGATGGCTACACCTTC. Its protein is CASSLLQGGDGYTF.

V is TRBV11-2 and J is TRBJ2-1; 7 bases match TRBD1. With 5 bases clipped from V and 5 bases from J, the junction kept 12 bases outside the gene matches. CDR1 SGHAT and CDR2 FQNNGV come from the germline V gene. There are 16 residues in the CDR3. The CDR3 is CASSPFGTELNNEQFF. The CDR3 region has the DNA TGTGCCAGCAGCCCCTTCGGGACAGAGTTAAACAATGAGCAGTTCTTC.

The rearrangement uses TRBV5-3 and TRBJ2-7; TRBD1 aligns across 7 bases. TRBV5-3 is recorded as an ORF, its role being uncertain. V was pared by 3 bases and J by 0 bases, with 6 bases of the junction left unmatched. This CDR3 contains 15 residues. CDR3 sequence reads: CARSYPGQSSYEQYF. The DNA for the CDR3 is TGTGCCAGAAGCTATCCGGGACAGTCCTCCTACGAGCAGTACTTC.

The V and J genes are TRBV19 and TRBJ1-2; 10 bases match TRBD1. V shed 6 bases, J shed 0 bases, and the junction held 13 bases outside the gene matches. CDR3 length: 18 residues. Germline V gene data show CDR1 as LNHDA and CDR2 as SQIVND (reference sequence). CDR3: CASSPSGTGAIANYGYTF. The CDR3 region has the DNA TGTGCCAGTAGCCCCTCGGGGACAGGGGCAATAGCTAACTATGGCTACACCTTC.

The CDR3 DNA reads as TGTGCCAGCACCATTCAGGGAGGAGGCCATTCACCCCTCCACTTT. Its translation: CASTIQGGGHSPLHF. V and J are TRBV27 and TRBJ1-6; weak D call: TRBD1 (5 bases). The CDR3 is made up of 15 amino acids. CDR1 is MNHEY and CDR2 is SMNVEV in the germline V gene (reference sequence). Trimming stripped 7 bases from V and 8 bases from J, with 18 bases between.

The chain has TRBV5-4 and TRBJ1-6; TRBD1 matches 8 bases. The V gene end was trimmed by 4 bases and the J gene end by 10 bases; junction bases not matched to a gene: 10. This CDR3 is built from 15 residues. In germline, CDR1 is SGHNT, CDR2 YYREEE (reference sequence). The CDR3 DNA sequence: TGTGCCAGCAGCGCCCGACAGGGGAGAGGATCACCCCTCCACTTT. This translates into CASSARQGRGSPLHF.

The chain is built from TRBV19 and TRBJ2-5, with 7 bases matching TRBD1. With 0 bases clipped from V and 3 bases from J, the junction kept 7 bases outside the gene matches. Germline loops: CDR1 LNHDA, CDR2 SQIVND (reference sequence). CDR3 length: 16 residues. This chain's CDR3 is CASSIDHIGGKETQYF. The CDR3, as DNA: TGTGCCAGTAGTATAGATCATATAGGGGGCAAAGAGACCCAGTACTTC.

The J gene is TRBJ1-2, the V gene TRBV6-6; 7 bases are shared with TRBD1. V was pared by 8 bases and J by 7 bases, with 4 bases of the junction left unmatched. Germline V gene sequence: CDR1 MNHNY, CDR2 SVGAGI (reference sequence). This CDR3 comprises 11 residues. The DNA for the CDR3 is TGTGCCAGCGGGGACAGAGGTGGCTACACCTTC. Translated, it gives CASGDRGGYTF.

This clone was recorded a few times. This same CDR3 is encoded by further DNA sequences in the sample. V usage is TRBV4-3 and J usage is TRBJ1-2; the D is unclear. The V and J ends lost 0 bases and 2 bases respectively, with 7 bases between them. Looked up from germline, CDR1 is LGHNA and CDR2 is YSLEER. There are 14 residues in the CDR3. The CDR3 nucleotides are TGCGCCAGCAGCCAAGATTCGGGAAACTATGGCTACACCTTC. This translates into CASSQDSGNYGYTF.

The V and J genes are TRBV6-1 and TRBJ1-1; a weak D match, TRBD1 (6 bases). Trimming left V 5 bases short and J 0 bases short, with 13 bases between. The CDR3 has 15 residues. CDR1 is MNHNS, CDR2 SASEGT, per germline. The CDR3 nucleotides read TGTGCCAGCAGTCGGACAGCTCAAATGAACACTGAAGCTTTCTTT. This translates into CASSRTAQMNTEAFF.

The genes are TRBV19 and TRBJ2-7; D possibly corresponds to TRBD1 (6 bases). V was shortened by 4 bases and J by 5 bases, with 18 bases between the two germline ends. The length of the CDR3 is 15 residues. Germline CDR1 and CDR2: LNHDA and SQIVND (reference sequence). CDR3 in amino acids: CASSRWQGMLDEQYF. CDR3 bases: TGTGCCAGTAGTAGGTGGCAGGGGATGCTCGACGAGCAGTACTTC.

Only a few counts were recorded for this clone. The CDR3 loop reads CAISDNREQGGSPLHF. CDR3 DNA: TGTGCCATCAGTGATAATAGGGAACAGGGGGGTTCACCCCTCCACTTT. J is TRBJ1-6 and V is TRBV10-3; 8 nucleotides agree with TRBD1. CDR3 size: 16 residues. Germline-derived CDR1 and CDR2 are ENHRY and SYGVKD. The ends lost 3 bases at V and 9 bases at J; junction bases unmatched: 10.

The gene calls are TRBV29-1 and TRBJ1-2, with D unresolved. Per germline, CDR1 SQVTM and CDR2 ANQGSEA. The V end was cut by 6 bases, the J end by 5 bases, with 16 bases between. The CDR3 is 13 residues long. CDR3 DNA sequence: TGCAGCGTGGGTCTCGGAGGGAGTTATGGCTACACCTTC. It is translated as CSVGLGGSYGYTF.

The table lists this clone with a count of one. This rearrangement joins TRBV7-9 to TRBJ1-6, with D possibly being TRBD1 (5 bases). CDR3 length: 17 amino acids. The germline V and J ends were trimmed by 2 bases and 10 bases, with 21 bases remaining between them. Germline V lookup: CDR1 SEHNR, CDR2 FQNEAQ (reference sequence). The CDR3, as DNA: TGTGCCAGCAGCTTATACGTAGGCGGAGGGGAAGGGTCACCCCTCCACTTT. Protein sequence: CASSLYVGGGEGSPLHF.

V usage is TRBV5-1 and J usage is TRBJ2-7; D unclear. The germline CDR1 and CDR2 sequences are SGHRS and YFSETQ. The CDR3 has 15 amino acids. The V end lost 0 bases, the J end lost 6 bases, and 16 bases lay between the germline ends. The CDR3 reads CASSLESGAQGEQYF. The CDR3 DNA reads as TGCGCCAGCAGCTTGGAATCTGGAGCCCAAGGCGAGCAGTACTTC. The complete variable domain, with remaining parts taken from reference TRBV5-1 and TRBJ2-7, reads KAGVTQTPRYLIKTRGQQVTLSCSPISGHRSVSWYQQTPGQGLQFLFEYFSETQRNKGNFPGRFSGRQFSNSRSEMNVSTLELGDSALYLCASSLESGAQGEQYFGPGTRLTVT.

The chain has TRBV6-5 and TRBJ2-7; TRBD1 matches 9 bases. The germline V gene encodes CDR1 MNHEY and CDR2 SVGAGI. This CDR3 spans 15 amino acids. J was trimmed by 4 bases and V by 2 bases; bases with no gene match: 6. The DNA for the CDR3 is TGTGCCAGCAGTTACCCGGACAGGGGCAAGTACGAGCAGTACTTC. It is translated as CASSYPDRGKYEQYF.

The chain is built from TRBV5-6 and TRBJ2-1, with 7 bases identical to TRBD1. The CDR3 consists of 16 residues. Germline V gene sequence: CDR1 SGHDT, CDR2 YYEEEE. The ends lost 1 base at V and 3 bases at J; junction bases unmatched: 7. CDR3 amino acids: CASSLIGSGGYNEQFF. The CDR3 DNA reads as TGTGCCAGCAGCTTGATCGGGTCAGGGGGCTACAATGAGCAGTTCTTC.

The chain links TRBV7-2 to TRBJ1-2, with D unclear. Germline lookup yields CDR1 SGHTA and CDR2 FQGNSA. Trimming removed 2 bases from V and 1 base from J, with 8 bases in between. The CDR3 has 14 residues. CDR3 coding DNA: TGTGCCAGCAGCTTAATCAGCGATAACTATGGCTACACCTTC. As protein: CASSLISDNYGYTF.